A selection of T cell receptor beta chains follows, all from one sample in a study of T cell responses to AZD1222 COVID-19 vaccine. Measured with immunoSEQ multiplex PCR; TCRdb has only the in-frame clones, and not every one. The data hold about 59,000 clones, with roughly 89% observed a single time. This sample comprised peripheral blood, obtained 28 days after the second AZD1222 dose. Receptor source: an adult who received the AZD1222 COVID-19 vaccine. The CDR3 runs from the conserved cysteine through the conserved F or W. D genes are given only for firm matches. Size is stated for part of the rows, as once, few or many counts, or as a class when the clone is expanded.

D gene	V gene	clone size	J gene	CDR3 DNA	CDR3 protein
-	TRBV20-1	-	TRBJ1-1	TGCAGTGCCTCTACGCGACAGGATGGGTTT	CSASTRQDGF
-	TRBV18	-	TRBJ2-7	TGTGCCAGCTCACCACGCGGTGGAGGCTACGAGCAGTACTTC	CASSPRGGGYEQYF
-	TRBV6-2/TRBV6-3	-	TRBJ2-3	TGTGCCAGCAGCAAAAACGTACCACGGGGGATCACAGATACGCAGTATTTT	CASSKNVPRGITDTQYF
TRBD1	TRBV10-3	-	TRBJ1-1	TGTGCCATCAAGGGGGACAGGGGAATCAGCACTGAAGCTTTCTTT	CAIKGDRGISTEAFF
-	TRBV6-5	once	TRBJ2-3	TGTGCCAGCTTAGGGGCGGCTAGCACAGATACGCAGTATTTT	CASLGAASTDTQYF
-	TRBV1	-	TRBJ1-5	TGCACCAGCAGCCCTAATCAGCCCCAGCATTTT	CTSSPNQPQHF
-	TRBV6-5	few	TRBJ1-4	TGTGCCAGCAGCTCTCGGGTTACTGGAGAAAAACTGTTTTTT	CASSSRVTGEKLFF
TRBD1	TRBV5-4	-	TRBJ1-2	TGTGCCAGCAGCTTTTCAGGGGGCGGAGGCTACACCTTC	CASSFSGGGGYTF
TRBD2	TRBV2	-	TRBJ2-3	TGTGCCAGCAGTCAAAGCGGGGGGGCTGGGTCGTATACGCAGTATTTT	CASSQSGGAGSYTQYF
TRBD1	TRBV7-2	-	TRBJ2-7	TGTGCCAGCAGCCCCCCCGACAGGGAGTACGAGCAGTACTTC	CASSPPDREYEQYF
-	TRBV12-3/TRBV12-4	-	TRBJ1-6	TGTGCCAGCTTTTCAGGACGTTCACCCCTCCACTTT	CASFSGRSPLHF
-	TRBV9	-	TRBJ1-2	TGTGCCAGCAGCGTAGTTCAAGAAAACTATGGCTACACCTTC	CASSVVQENYGYTF
TRBD1	TRBV9	once	TRBJ1-3	TGTGCCAGCAGCGGACGACAGGGGGTCACGGGAAACACCATATATTTT	CASSGRQGVTGNTIYF
-	TRBV28	-	TRBJ2-7	TGTGCCAGCAGTTTAGGGGCAGGGAGCTCCTACGAGCAGTACTTC	CASSLGAGSSYEQYF
-	TRBV7-9	-	TRBJ2-5	TGTGCCAGCAGCTTTGAGACCCAGTACTTC	CASSFETQYF
-	TRBV7-3	-	TRBJ2-1	TGTGCCAGCAGCTTAAAGCTCGGGAGCTACAATGAGCAGTTCTTC	CASSLKLGSYNEQFF
-	TRBV21-1	-	TRBJ2-7	TGTGCCAGCAGCAACGGACAGCTAACCTACGAGCAGTACTTC	CASSNGQLTYEQYF
-	TRBV10-3	-	TRBJ2-1	TGTGCCATCAGTAGCGTAGCGGACTCCTACAATGAGCAGTTCTTC	CAISSVADSYNEQFF
-	TRBV7-8	-	TRBJ2-6	TGTGCCAGCAGCTTAGACCAAGGGGCGCATGGGGCCAACGTCCTGACTTTC	CASSLDQGAHGANVLTF
TRBD1	TRBV10-3	-	TRBJ2-7	TGTGCCATCAGTGATACCGGACAGGGGAAGACCTACGAGCAGTACTTC	CAISDTGQGKTYEQYF
-	TRBV24-1	-	TRBJ2-1	TGTGCCACCGCAGCATCAGGCCGGGGAGGCAATGAGCAGTTCTTC	CATAASGRGGNEQFF
-	TRBV5-4	-	TRBJ2-3	TGTGCCAGCAGCTCAGACAGTAGGAGCACAGATACGCAGTATTTT	CASSSDSRSTDTQYF
TRBD1	TRBV7-2	-	TRBJ1-4	TGTGCCAGCAGCGCCGGGACAGAGGCCCGAAAACTGTTTTTT	CASSAGTEARKLFF
-	TRBV7-2	-	TRBJ2-1	TGTGCCAGCAGCACGGCCCCGCTCTCCTACAATGAGCAGTTCTTC	CASSTAPLSYNEQFF
TRBD1	TRBV29-1	-	TRBJ1-2	TGCAGCGTCCGACAGGGAACTAACTATGGCTACACCTTC	CSVRQGTNYGYTF
TRBD1	TRBV5-1	-	TRBJ2-4	TGCGCCAGCAGCTTCTCCGGGACAGAGATTCAGTACTTC	CASSFSGTEIQYF
-	TRBV5-1	once	TRBJ1-1	TGCGCCAGCAGCTTGGTTGGCAGTCTGAACACTGAAGCTTTCTTT	CASSLVGSLNTEAFF
TRBD2	TRBV15	-	TRBJ2-1	TGTGCCACCAGCAGGGGTGCTCGACTAGCGGGTACGGACCTCGAGCAGTTCTTC	CATSRGARLAGTDLEQFF
-	TRBV10-3	-	TRBJ2-7	TGTGCCATCAGTGAGAATAGCGGACATCTCTCCTACGAGCAGTACTTC	CAISENSGHLSYEQYF
-	TRBV5-8	-	TRBJ1-5	TGTGCCAGCAGCTTGGCAGGTCAGCCCCAGCATTTT	CASSLAGQPQHF
-	TRBV11-2	once	TRBJ1-1	TGTGCCAGCAGCCACCGCGGGGGGGCTAAGACTGAAGCTTTCTTT	CASSHRGGAKTEAFF
TRBD1	TRBV19	-	TRBJ2-5	TGTGCCAGTAGTGGCCCCCAGACAGGGGGAAGGGAGACCCAGTACTTC	CASSGPQTGGRETQYF
TRBD2	TRBV5-4	-	TRBJ2-2	TGTGCCAGCAGCACGGTAGGACTAGTGGCCGGGGAGCTGTTTTTT	CASSTVGLVAGELFF
-	TRBV6-6	-	TRBJ2-7	TGTGCCAGCAGTTACCCTCCCCTCGGCTACGAGCAGTACTTC	CASSYPPLGYEQYF
TRBD1	TRBV5-1	-	TRBJ2-5	TGCGCCAGCAGCTACTGGACAGGGCGGGAGACCCAGTACTTC	CASSYWTGRETQYF
-	TRBV9	-	TRBJ2-2	TGTGCCAGCAGCGTAGGAATCACGAACACCGGGGAGCTGTTTTTT	CASSVGITNTGELFF
TRBD1	TRBV7-2	-	TRBJ2-2	TGTGCCAGCAGCTTAGCCCCGGGACAGGGGAACACCGGGGAGCTGTTTTTT	CASSLAPGQGNTGELFF
-	TRBV15	-	TRBJ1-2	TGTGCCACCGGGAGGGGCTATATGCGCTACACCTTC	CATGRGYMRYTF
-	TRBV29-1	once	TRBJ1-3	TGCAGCGTTGAAGTCGTAGCTGGAAACACCATATATTTT	CSVEVVAGNTIYF
TRBD1	TRBV5-6	-	TRBJ1-5	TGTGCCAGCAGCTTCCTTGGTCCAGGACAGGGGACTAGCAATCAGCCCCAGCATTTT	CASSFLGPGQGTSNQPQHF
TRBD1	TRBV6-5	-	TRBJ2-7	TGTGCCAGCAGTTTGGGACAGGAAACCTACGAGCAGTACTTC	CASSLGQETYEQYF
-	TRBV25-1	-	TRBJ1-2	TGTGCCAGCAGTGACACCGGACGGGTGTCTAACTATGGCTACACCTTC	CASSDTGRVSNYGYTF
TRBD2	TRBV27	once	TRBJ2-7	TGTGCCAGCAGTTTAGCGGGGGGACCCTACGAGCAGTACTTC	CASSLAGGPYEQYF
-	TRBV2	-	TRBJ1-3	TGTGCCAGCAGTGAGGAAAGAGCACACACCATATATTTT	CASSEERAHTIYF
-	TRBV30	-	TRBJ1-2	TGTGCCTGGAGGGGAGGGGGGCACTATGGCTACACCTTC	CAWRGGGHYGYTF
-	TRBV2	-	TRBJ2-1	TGTGCCAGCAGTGATTGGGGGCGGGGGCACAATGAGCAGTTCTTC	CASSDWGRGHNEQFF
TRBD1	TRBV7-2	few	TRBJ2-2	TGTGCCAGCAGCGCGGGACAGGGGGCAACCGGGGAGCTGTTTTTT	CASSAGQGATGELFF
TRBD1	TRBV14	-	TRBJ1-1	TGTGCCAGCAGCGTACAGGGGCCCACTGAAGCTTTCTTT	CASSVQGPTEAFF
TRBD2	TRBV7-9	-	TRBJ2-5	TGTGCCAGCAGCTTAGGGTCTAGCGGGGGAGAAGAGACCCAGTACTTC	CASSLGSSGGEETQYF
-	TRBV2	-	TRBJ2-5	TGTGCCAGCAGCGTCCTCACGGCAGGGCGAGAGACCCAGTACTTC	CASSVLTAGRETQYF
-	TRBV4-3	-	TRBJ1-2	TGCGCCAGCAGCCAAGATAGGACGGCGGGTTTTTTATTATTTGGCTACACCTTC	CASSQDRTAGFLLFGYTF
-	TRBV19	once	TRBJ2-1	TGTGCCAGTGTGGGGCAGAGATACAATGAGCAGTTCTTC	CASVGQRYNEQFF
-	TRBV9	-	TRBJ1-2	TGTGCCAGCAGCGTAGCAATGGCATCCTATGGCTACACCTTC	CASSVAMASYGYTF
TRBD1	TRBV27	-	TRBJ2-7	TGTGCCAGCAGTTCCGCCGGGACAGGCCGCTACGAGCAGTACTTC	CASSSAGTGRYEQYF
-	TRBV7-2	-	TRBJ2-2	TGTGCCAGCAGCTTCGCGAACACCGGGGAGCTGTTTTTT	CASSFANTGELFF